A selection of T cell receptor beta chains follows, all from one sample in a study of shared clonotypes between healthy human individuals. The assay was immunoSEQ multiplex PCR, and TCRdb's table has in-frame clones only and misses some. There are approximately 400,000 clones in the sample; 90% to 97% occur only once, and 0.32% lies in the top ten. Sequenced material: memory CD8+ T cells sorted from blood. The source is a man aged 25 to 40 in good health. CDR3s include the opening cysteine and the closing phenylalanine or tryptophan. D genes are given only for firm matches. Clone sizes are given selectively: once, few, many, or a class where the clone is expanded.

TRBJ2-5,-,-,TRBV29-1,TGCAGCGTTGAAGGCCGACATCGGGAAGAGACCCAGTACTTC,CSVEGRHREETQYF
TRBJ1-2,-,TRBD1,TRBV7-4,TGTGCCAGCATCTCACAGGGGGCCTATGGCTACACCTTC,CASISQGAYGYTF
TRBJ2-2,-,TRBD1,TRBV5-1,TGCGCCAGCAGCCAACGAACTTTTGGAGGGACAGGAGCCACCGGGGAGCTGTTTTTT,CASSQRTFGGTGATGELFF
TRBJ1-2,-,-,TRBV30,TGTGCCTGGAGTGTAGGGACCGTACGGGTAGCCGGCTACACCTTC,CAWSVGTVRVAGYTF
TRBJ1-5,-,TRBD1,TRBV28,TGTGCCAGCAGTTTGACAGGGAGCGGCAATCAGCCCCAGCATTTT,CASSLTGSGNQPQHF
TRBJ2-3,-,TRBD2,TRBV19,TGTGCCAGTAGTAGGACTAGCGCAGATACGCAGTATTTT,CASSRTSADTQYF
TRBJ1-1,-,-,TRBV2,TGTGCCAGCAGTGAAACCTCCCAGGGAGGTTGCGCTTTCTTT,CASSETSQGGCAFF
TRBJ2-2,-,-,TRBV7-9,TGTGCCAGCAGCTTAGGTACTCTCTTGTGGACCGGGGAGCTGTTTTTT,CASSLGTLLWTGELFF
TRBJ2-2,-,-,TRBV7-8,TGTGCCAGCAGCTTAAGGTCTAACGCCCGGCGAATAAACACCGGGGAGCTGTTTTTT,CASSLRSNARRINTGELFF
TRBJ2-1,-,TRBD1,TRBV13,TGTGCCAGCAGCTTAGATGGGACAGGGCGATACAATGAGCAGTTCTTC,CASSLDGTGRYNEQFF
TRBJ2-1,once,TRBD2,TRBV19,TGTGCCAGTAGTATGCGAAGCGGGAAGTCTTCCTACAATGAGCAGTTCTTC,CASSMRSGKSSYNEQFF
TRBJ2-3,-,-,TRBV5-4,TGTGCCAGCAGCGCTCAGGGGACCACAGATACGCAGTATTTT,CASSAQGTTDTQYF
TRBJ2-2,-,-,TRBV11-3,TGTGCCAGCAGCCCCAGTGGGACTAACACCGGGGAGCTGTTTTTT,CASSPSGTNTGELFF
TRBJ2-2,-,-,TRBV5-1,TGCGCCAGCAGCTTCGCGACTAGGGCAAGCGGGGAGCTGTTTTTT,CASSFATRASGELFF
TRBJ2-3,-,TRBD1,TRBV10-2,TGCGCCAGCAGTGGGACAGGGAGAGGAGATACGCAGTATTTT,CASSGTGRGDTQYF
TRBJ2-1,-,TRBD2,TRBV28,TGTGCTTCCCGCAGCGGGAACTCCTACAATGAGCAGTTCTTC,CASRSGNSYNEQFF
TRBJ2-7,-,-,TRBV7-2,TGTGCCAGCAGCTCTCGAACAGGGTCCTACGAGCAGTACTTC,CASSSRTGSYEQYF
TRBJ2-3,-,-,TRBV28,TGTGCCAGCAGTTTATTCGGCCTATTCCGTAGCACAGATACGCAGTATTTT,CASSLFGLFRSTDTQYF
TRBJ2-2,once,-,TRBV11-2,TGTGCCAGCAGGGGGTTGACCGGGGAGCTGTTTTTT,CASRGLTGELFF
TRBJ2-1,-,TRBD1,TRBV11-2,TGTGCCAGCAGCTCACTACAGGGGAAAGGGGGCAATGAGCAGTTCTTC,CASSSLQGKGGNEQFF